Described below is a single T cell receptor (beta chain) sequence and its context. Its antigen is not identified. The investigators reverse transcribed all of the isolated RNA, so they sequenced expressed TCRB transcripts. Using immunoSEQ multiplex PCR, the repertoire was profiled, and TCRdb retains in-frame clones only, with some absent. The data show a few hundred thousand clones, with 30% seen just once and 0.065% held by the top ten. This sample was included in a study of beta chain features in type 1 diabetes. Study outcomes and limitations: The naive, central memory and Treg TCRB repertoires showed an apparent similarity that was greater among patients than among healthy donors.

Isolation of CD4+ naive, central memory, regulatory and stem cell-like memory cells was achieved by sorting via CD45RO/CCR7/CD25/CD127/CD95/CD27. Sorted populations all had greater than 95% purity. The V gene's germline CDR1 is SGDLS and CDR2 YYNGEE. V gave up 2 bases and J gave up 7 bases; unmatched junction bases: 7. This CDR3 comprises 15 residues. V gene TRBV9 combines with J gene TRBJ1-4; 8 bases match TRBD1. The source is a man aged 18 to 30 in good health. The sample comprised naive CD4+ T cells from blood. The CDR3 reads CASSVAGTGGEKLFF. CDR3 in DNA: TGTGCCAGCAGCGTTGCCGGGACAGGAGGTGAAAAACTGTTTTTT.